Listed here are 21 T cell receptor beta chains from one sample, sequenced in a study of blood T cells in healthy people across ages. Primers used in a second PCR of about 6 to 11 cycles were a sample-barcoded 5' primer and a J-beta primer mix. TCRdb ran MiXCR on the 5' RACE reads and lists one entry per CDR3 protein. The sample includes hundreds of thousands of distinct CDR3 sequences, 58% of them seen just once. The sample consisted of blood. The receptor source for this set is a man aged 30 to 45 in good health.

The chain employs TRBV4-2 and TRBJ2-7; D is possibly TRBD2 (6 bases). V lost 4 bases and J lost 4, with 17 bases in between. CDR3 length equals 15 residues. Germline values: CDR1 LGHNA, CDR2 YNFKEQ. The CDR3 here is CASSPRVADVYEQYF. In DNA form, the CDR3 reads TGTGCCAGCAGCCCCCGGGTAGCGGACGTATACGAGCAGTACTTC.

The V gene is TRBV2, the J gene TRBJ2-5, with 8 bases matching TRBD1. The V segment lost 6 bases and the J segment 4 bases; nucleotides outside the gene matches: 4. Germline CDR1 SNHLY, CDR2 FYNNEI. This CDR3 is 13 amino acids long. The CDR3 nucleotides are TGTGCCAGCAGCCGGACAGGGCGAGAGACCCAGTACTTC. The encoded protein is CASSRTGRETQYF. Full variable domain (rest looked up from reference TRBV2 and TRBJ2-5): EPEVTQTPSHQVTQMGQEVILRCVPISNHLYFYWYRQILGQKVEFLVSFYNNEISEKSEIFDDQFSVERPDGSNFTLKIRSTKLEDSAMYFCASSRTGRETQYFGPGTRLLVL.

This clonotype occurred once. The rearrangement joins TRBV20-1 to TRBJ1-4; D gene ambiguous. The CDR3 sequence is 13 residues long. CDR1 is DFQATT and CDR2 is SNEGSKA in the germline V gene (reference sequence). The V end lost 1 base, the J end lost 6 bases, and 9 bases lay between the germline ends. The CDR3 loop is CSARGPPDEKLFF. For the CDR3, the DNA is TGCAGTGCTAGAGGTCCCCCAGATGAAAAACTGTTTTTT.

On this clonotype: One end of the junction fails to match germline, which may point to a read error. This chain connects TRBV6-1 to TRBJ2-3; 7 nucleotides agree with TRBD2. Germline V CDR1 and CDR2: MNHNS, SASEGT. The CDR3 contains 15 residues. CDR3 protein: CASPRTRASTDTRYF. As DNA, the CDR3 is TGTGCCAGCCCCCGGACTAGGGCTAGCACAGATACGCGGTATTTT.

The chain links TRBV7-2 to TRBJ2-3; the D gene is possibly TRBD2 (5 bases). The V gene's germline CDR1 is SGHTA and CDR2 FQGNSA. This CDR3 has 14 residues. V was pared by 1 base and J by 5 bases, with 10 bases between. The CDR3 protein is CASSLVLSGDTQYF. In DNA form, the CDR3 reads TGTGCCAGCAGCTTAGTCCTCAGCGGAGATACGCAGTATTTT.

There are a few counts of this clonotype. The V gene is TRBV11-2, the J gene TRBJ2-5, with no clear D. The CDR3 covers 11 residues. Trimming removed 8 bases at V and 6 bases at J, with 10 bases between. Germline V lookup: CDR1 SGHAT, CDR2 FQNNGV. Here the CDR3 reads CASSGDKTQYF. In DNA, the CDR3 is TGTGCCAGCTCGGGCGACAAGACCCAGTACTTC.

The genes are TRBV5-1 and TRBJ2-7, with 8 bases matching TRBD1. This CDR3 comprises 14 residues. Germline CDR1 reads SGHRS; CDR2 reads YFSETQ. Trimming cost V 4 bases and J 2 bases; bases outside gene matches: 5. For the CDR3, the DNA is TGCGCCAGCAGCCCCCTACAGGGGGCCTACGAGCAGTACTTC. Protein: CASSPLQGAYEQYF.

The chain joins TRBV29-1 to TRBJ2-6; perhaps D is TRBD1 or TRBD2 (5 bases each). From germline, CDR1 is SQVTM and CDR2 ANQGSEA. CDR3 size: 14 residues. CDR3 coding DNA: TGCCCGGGGCAGGAATTCTTTGGGGCCAACGTCCTGACTTTC. Protein: CPGQEFFGANVLTF.

The V and J genes are TRBV25-1 and TRBJ2-2, with 8 bases matching TRBD2. V dropped 8 bases and J dropped 4; count of bases not matched to a gene: 3. The CDR3 contains 13 residues. The germline gives CDR1 MGHDK, CDR2 SYGVNS. The CDR3 DNA sequence: TGTGCCAGCCGTCGGGAGGGCACCGGGGAGCTGTTTTTT. Translated: CASRREGTGELFF.

The chain combines TRBV6-5 with TRBJ1-2; 9 nucleotides agree with TRBD1. V lost 0 bases and J lost 6; bases outside the gene matches: 5. CDR3 length: 15 amino acids. The V gene's germline CDR1 is MNHEY and CDR2 SVGAGI. The CDR3 nucleotides are TGTGCCAGCAGTTACTCGTTTCGGACAGGGGATGGCTACACCTTC. Its translation is CASSYSFRTGDGYTF.

The V gene is TRBV7-2, the J gene TRBJ1-6, with D uncertain. Trimming shortened V by 6 bases and J by 8 bases, and 8 bases separated the two germline ends. Germline V lookup: CDR1 SGHTA, CDR2 FQGNSA. The CDR3 covers 12 residues. The CDR3 DNA follows: TGTGCCAGCAGATCAGCGGATTCACCCCTCCACTTT. It encodes CASRSADSPLHF.

V is TRBV7-2 and J is TRBJ2-1; D unresolved. CDR1 and CDR2 from the germline V gene are SGHTA and FQGNSA. The CDR3 length is 12 residues. Trimming took off 2 bases at V and 8 bases at J, with 7 bases between the two ends. CDR3 amino acids: CASSLPRYEQFF. The CDR3 DNA reads TGTGCCAGCAGCTTACCCAGATATGAGCAGTTCTTC.

The J gene is TRBJ2-3, the V gene TRBV9; 9 bases align to TRBD2. The CDR3 sequence is 16 residues long. The V gene's germline CDR1 is SGDLS and CDR2 YYNGEE. J was trimmed by 3 bases and V by 0 bases; bases with no gene match: 5. The CDR3 reads CASSVVSGSWTDTQYF. The CDR3 region has the DNA TGTGCCAGCAGCGTAGTTAGCGGGAGTTGGACAGATACGCAGTATTTT.

The table lists this clonotype with a few counts. The chain is built from TRBV7-2 and TRBJ2-5; no clear D. The CDR3 has 13 residues. Germline CDR1 and CDR2: SGHTA and FQGNSA. V was shortened by 5 bases and J by 5 bases, with 12 bases between the two germline ends. CDR3 sequence reads: CASSPNNGETQYF. The CDR3, as DNA: TGTGCCAGCAGCCCCAATAACGGGGAGACCCAGTACTTC.

This clonotype was counted a single time. J is TRBJ2-1 and V is TRBV12-3 or TRBV12-4, with 8 nucleotides matching TRBD2. This CDR3 has 16 residues. The J segment lost 7 bases and the V segment lost 7 bases, leaving 15 bases of the junction unmatched. The CDR3 DNA sequence: TGTGCCAGCATTGCTGGCGGGGGGTTCCCCCCAAATGAGCAGTTCTTC. Translation gives CASIAGGGFPPNEQFF.

This clonotype showed up just once. The chain joins TRBV7-2 to TRBJ2-1, with D uncertain. The CDR3 extends over 14 amino acids. Trimming took 5 bases from V and 8 from J, leaving 16 bases between them. Germline V gene lookup returns CDR1 SGHTA and CDR2 FQGNSA. CDR3 DNA: TGTGCCAGCAGCAGTAAGGAACGGGCGTATGAGCAGTTCTTC. It encodes CASSSKERAYEQFF. The variable domain in full, completed from reference TRBV7-2 and TRBJ2-1, reads GAGVSQSPSNKVTEKGKDVELRCDPISGHTALYWYRQSLGQGLEFLIYFQGNSAPDKSGLPSDRFSAERTGGSVSTLTIQRTQQEDSAVYLCASSSKERAYEQFFGPGTRLTVL.

The J gene is TRBJ2-2, the V gene TRBV28; either TRBD1 or TRBD2 may fit D (5 bases each). The germline CDR1 and CDR2 sequences are MDHEN and SYDVKM. There are 15 residues in the CDR3. Trimming removed 5 bases at V and 6 bases at J, with 16 bases between. The CDR3 region is CASSTGPFPPGELFF. The CDR3, as DNA: TGTGCCAGCAGTACGGGACCATTCCCCCCCGGGGAGCTGTTTTTT. The full variable domain, rest sourced from reference TRBV28 and TRBJ2-2, is DVKVTQSSRYLVKRTGEKVFLECVQDMDHENMFWYRQDPGLGLRLIYFSYDVKMKEKGDIPEGYSVSREKKERFSLILESASTNQTSMYLCASSTGPFPPGELFFGEGSRLTVL.

Concerning this clonotype: An end of the junction differs from the germline gene, which may be a read error. The chain recombines TRBV2 with TRBJ2-3, with a possible D match to TRBD2 (5 bases). Germline CDR1 SNHLY, CDR2 FYNNEI. The CDR3 spans 14 residues. For the CDR3, the DNA is TGTACCAGCAGTGAACTAGTAAGCCCAGATACGCAGTATTTT. Translation: CTSSELVSPDTQYF.

The chain employs TRBV7-9 and TRBJ2-5, with D perhaps given as TRBD1 or TRBD2 (5 bases each). V was shortened by 8 bases and J by 1 base, with 11 bases between the two germline ends. This CDR3 region has 13 residues. The germline gives CDR1 SEHNR, CDR2 FQNEAQ (reference sequence). CDR3 sequence reads: CASGGIRQETQYF. DNA for the CDR3: TGTGCCAGCGGGGGTATTCGCCAAGAGACCCAGTACTTC.

The rearrangement joins TRBV6-5 to TRBJ2-1, with 10 positions matching TRBD1. CDR3 size: 16 residues. CDR1 MNHEY and CDR2 SVGAGI come from the germline V gene. V shed 2 bases, J shed 9 bases, and the junction held 10 bases outside the gene matches. CDR3 in amino acids: CASSYLPGQGYVEQFF. The CDR3 DNA reads TGTGCCAGCAGTTACCTACCGGGACAGGGGTATGTTGAGCAGTTCTTC.

About this clonotype: A much larger clonotype is one base distant, so this may be a read error. The gene calls are TRBV13 and TRBJ2-6; D is perhaps TRBD1 (5 bases). The germline CDR1 and CDR2 sequences are PRHDT and FYEKMQ (reference sequence). CDR3 size: 15 residues. The CDR3 DNA sequence: TGTGCCAGCAGCCCGAGAAGATCTGGGGCCGACGTCCTGACTTTC. Its translation is CASSPRRSGADVLTF.